Listed below are T cell receptor beta chains from one sample, sequenced in a study of blood T cell repertoires in COVID-19. The assay was immunoSEQ multiplex PCR, and TCRdb's table has in-frame clones only and misses some. The sample lists around 220,000 clones; 80% to 90% were seen once. The specimen was peripheral blood. The source of these receptors is a woman older than 75 with acute or convalescent COVID-19. Both conserved end residues are part of each CDR3. A D gene is named only where the DNA matches it firmly. Clone size is shown for a subset of rows, as once, few, many or a class of expanded clone.

D	size	J	V	CDR3	DNA
.	few	TRBJ1-2	TRBV19	CASSIEVSYYGYTF	TGTGCCAGTAGTATCGAGGTCTCTTACTATGGCTACACCTTC
.	.	TRBJ2-3	TRBV19	CASSAHLGERADTQYF	TGTGCCAGTAGTGCCCACCTCGGGGAGAGGGCAGATACGCAGTATTTT
.	.	TRBJ2-2	TRBV3-1/TRBV3-2	CATSIGGELFF	TGTGCCACCTCTATCGGCGGGGAGCTGTTTTTT
TRBD1	once	TRBJ2-2	TRBV10-1	CASIGQGGTGELFF	TGCGCCAGCATTGGACAGGGGGGCACCGGGGAGCTGTTTTTT
TRBD2	.	TRBJ2-7	TRBV27	CASSFLAGSPNEQYF	TGTGCCAGCAGTTTCCTAGCGGGCTCTCCCAACGAGCAGTACTTC
TRBD1	.	TRBJ1-6	TRBV5-1	CASSLWRRGPGESPLHF	TGCGCCAGCAGCTTGTGGCGGAGGGGGCCGGGAGAATCACCCCTCCACTTT
.	.	TRBJ2-2	TRBV18	CASSPGQENTGELFF	TGTGCCAGCTCCCCCGGACAAGAGAACACCGGGGAGCTGTTTTTT
.	.	TRBJ2-5	TRBV5-4	CASSPSGFGGQETQYF	TGTGCCAGCAGCCCCTCAGGGTTTGGAGGGCAAGAGACCCAGTACTTC
.	.	TRBJ2-4	TRBV18	CASSTENIQYF	TGTGCCAGCTCAACAGAAAACATTCAGTACTTC
.	.	TRBJ1-2	TRBV12-3/TRBV12-4	CASSLLIYYGYTF	TGTGCCAGCAGTTTACTAATCTACTATGGCTACACCTTC
TRBD2	.	TRBJ2-7	TRBV4-1	CASSQVDFGAGEQYF	TGCGCCAGCAGCCAAGTGGACTTCGGAGCGGGGGAGCAGTACTTC
TRBD1	.	TRBJ2-1	TRBV4-1	CASSQPPTGGYNEQFF	TGCGCCAGCAGCCAACCACCCACAGGGGGTTACAATGAGCAGTTCTTC
TRBD2	.	TRBJ2-7	TRBV15	CATSRDLGGLAYEQYF	TGTGCCACCAGCAGAGATCTGGGGGGACTAGCTTACGAGCAGTACTTC
TRBD1	.	TRBJ2-5	TRBV18	CASSLPGQGSGTQYF	TGTGCCAGCTCACTACCGGGACAGGGGTCCGGGACCCAGTACTTC
TRBD1	.	TRBJ2-7	TRBV6-2/TRBV6-3	CASSPRTGSGAFYEQYF	TGTGCCAGCAGTCCCCGGACAGGGTCAGGGGCTTTCTACGAGCAGTACTTC
.	.	TRBJ2-7	TRBV9	CASSPNQLSYEQYF	TGTGCCAGCAGCCCAAATCAACTCTCCTACGAGCAGTACTTC
TRBD1	.	TRBJ1-5	TRBV24-1	CATKDRGYQPQHF	TGTGCCACCAAGGACAGGGGCTATCAGCCCCAGCATTTT